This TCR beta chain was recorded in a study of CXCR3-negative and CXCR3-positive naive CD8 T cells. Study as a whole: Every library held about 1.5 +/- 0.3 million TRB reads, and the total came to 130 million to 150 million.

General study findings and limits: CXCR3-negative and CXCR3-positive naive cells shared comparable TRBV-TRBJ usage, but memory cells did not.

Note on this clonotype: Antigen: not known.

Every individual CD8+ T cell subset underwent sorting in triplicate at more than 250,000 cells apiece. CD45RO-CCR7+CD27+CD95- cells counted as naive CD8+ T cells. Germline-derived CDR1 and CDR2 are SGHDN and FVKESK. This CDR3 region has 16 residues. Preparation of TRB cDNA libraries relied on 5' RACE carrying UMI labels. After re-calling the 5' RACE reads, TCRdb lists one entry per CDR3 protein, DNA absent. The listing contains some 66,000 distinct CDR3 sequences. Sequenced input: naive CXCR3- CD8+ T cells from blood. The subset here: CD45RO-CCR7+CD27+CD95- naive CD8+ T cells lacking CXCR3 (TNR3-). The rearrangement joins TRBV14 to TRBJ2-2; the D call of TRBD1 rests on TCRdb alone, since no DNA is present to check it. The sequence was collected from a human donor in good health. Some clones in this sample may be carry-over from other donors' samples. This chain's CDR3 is CASSPWGAWGTGELFF. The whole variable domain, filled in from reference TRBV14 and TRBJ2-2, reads EAGVTQFPSHSVIEKGQTVTLRCDPISGHDNLYWYRRVMGKEIKFLLHFVKESKQDESGMPNNRFLAERTGGTYSTLKVQPAELEDSGVYFCASSPWGAWGTGELFFGEGSRLTVL.